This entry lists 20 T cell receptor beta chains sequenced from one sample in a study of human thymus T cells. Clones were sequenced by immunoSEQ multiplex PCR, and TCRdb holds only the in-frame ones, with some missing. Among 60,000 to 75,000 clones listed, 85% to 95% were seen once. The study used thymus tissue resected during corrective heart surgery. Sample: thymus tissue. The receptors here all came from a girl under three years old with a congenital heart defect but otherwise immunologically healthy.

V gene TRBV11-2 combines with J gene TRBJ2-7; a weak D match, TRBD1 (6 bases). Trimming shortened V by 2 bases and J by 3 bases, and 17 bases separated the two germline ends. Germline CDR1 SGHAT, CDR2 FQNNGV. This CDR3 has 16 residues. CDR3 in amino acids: CASSLPRQGQIYEQYF. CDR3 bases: TGTGCCAGCAGCTTACCCCGCCAAGGACAGATCTACGAGCAGTACTTC.

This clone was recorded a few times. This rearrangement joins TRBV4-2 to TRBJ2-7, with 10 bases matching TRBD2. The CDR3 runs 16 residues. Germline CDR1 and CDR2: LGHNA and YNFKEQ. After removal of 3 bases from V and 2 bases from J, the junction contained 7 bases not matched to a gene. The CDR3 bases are TGTGCCAGCAGCCATGCTAGCGGGAGATCGCCCTACGAGCAGTACTTC. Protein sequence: CASSHASGRSPYEQYF.

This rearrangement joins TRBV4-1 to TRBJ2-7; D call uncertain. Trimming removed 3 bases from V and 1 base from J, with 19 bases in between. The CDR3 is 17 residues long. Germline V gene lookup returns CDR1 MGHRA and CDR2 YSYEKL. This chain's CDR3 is CASSHDLYRSFSYEQYF. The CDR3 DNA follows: TGCGCCAGCAGCCACGATTTGTACCGGAGCTTTTCCTACGAGCAGTACTTC.

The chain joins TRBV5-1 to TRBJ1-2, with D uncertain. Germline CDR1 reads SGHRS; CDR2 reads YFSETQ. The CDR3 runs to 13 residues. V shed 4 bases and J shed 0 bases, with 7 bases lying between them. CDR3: CASSRTSNYGYTF. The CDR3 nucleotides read TGCGCCAGCAGCCGGACCTCTAACTATGGCTACACCTTC.

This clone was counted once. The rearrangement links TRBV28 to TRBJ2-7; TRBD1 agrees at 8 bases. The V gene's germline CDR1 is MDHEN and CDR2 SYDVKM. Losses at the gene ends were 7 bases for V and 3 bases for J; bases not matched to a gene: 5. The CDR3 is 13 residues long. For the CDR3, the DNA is TGTGCCAGCACAGGGGGCCAACTCTACGAGCAGTACTTC. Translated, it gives CASTGGQLYEQYF.

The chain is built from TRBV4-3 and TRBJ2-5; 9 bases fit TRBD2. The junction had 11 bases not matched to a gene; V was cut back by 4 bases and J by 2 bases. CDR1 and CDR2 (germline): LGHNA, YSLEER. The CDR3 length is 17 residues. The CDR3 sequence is CASSRLMGLAGQETQYF. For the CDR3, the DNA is TGCGCCAGCAGCCGACTCATGGGGCTAGCGGGACAAGAGACCCAGTACTTC.

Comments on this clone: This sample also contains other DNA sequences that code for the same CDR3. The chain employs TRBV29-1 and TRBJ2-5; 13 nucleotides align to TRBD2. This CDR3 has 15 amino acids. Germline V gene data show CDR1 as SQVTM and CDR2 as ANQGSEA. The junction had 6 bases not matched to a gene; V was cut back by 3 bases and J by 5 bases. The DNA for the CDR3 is TGCAGCGTTGACCCAGGGACTAGCGGGACGGAGACCCAGTACTTC. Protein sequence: CSVDPGTSGTETQYF.

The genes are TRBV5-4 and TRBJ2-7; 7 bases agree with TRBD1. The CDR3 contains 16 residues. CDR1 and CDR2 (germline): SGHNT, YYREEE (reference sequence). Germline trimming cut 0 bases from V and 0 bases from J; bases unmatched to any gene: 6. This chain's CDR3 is CASSLGSRGISYEQYF. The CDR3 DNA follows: TGTGCCAGCAGCTTGGGCAGCAGGGGGATCTCCTACGAGCAGTACTTC.

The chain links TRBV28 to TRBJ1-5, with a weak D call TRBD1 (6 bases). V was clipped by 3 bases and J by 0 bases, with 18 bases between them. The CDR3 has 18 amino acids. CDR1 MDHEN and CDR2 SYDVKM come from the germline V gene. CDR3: CASSFRDTRPSSNQPQHF. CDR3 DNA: TGTGCCAGCAGTTTCCGGGACACACGTCCGAGTAGCAATCAGCCCCAGCATTTT.

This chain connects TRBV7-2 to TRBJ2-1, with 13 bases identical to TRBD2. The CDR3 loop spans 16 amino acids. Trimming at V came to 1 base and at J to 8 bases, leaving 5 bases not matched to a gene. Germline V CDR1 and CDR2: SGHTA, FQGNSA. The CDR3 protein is CASSLVTSGRVDEQFF. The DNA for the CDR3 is TGTGCCAGCAGCTTAGTAACTAGCGGGAGGGTCGATGAGCAGTTCTTC.

This chain's CDR3 is CASSYTGYEQYF. CDR3 sequence (DNA): TGTGCCAGCAGTTATACGGGGTACGAGCAGTACTTC. The chain is built from TRBV7-2 and TRBJ2-7, with D possibly matching TRBD2 (5 bases). The CDR3 is 12 residues long. Trimming left V 6 bases short and J 4 bases short, with 10 bases between. The V gene's germline CDR1 is SGHTA and CDR2 FQGNSA.

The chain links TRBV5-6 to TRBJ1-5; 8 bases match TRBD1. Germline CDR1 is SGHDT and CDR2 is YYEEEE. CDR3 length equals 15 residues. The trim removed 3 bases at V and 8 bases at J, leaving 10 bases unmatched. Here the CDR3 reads CASSYNRGSLEPQHF. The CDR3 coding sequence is TGTGCCAGCAGCTACAACAGGGGGTCGCTAGAGCCCCAGCATTTT. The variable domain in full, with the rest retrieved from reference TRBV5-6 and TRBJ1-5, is DAGVTQSPTHLIKTRGQQVTLRCSPKSGHDTVSWYQQALGQGPQFIFQYYEEEERQRGNFPDRFSGHQFPNYSSELNVNALLLGDSALYLCASSYNRGSLEPQHFGDGTRLSIL.

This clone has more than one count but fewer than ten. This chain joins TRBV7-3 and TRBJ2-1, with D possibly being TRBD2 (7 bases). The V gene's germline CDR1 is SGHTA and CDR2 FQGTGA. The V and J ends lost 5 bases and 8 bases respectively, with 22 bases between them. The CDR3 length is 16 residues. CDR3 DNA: TGTGCCAGCAGCCCCGGGGGGCTAGCGAGTTGGCATGAGCAGTTCTTC. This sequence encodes CASSPGGLASWHEQFF.

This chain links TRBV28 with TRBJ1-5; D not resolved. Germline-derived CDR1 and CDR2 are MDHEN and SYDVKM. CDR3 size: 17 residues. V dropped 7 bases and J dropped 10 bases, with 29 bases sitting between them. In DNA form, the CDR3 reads TGTGCCAGCAATTACAGACCCCCCGGGCCGCCGGAAAATCCCCAGCATTTT. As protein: CASNYRPPGPPENPQHF.

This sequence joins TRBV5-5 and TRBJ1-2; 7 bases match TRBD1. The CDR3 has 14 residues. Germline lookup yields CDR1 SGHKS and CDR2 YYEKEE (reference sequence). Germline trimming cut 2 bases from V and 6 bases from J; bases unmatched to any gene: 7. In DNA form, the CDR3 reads TGTGCCAGCAGCTTATGGAAGGGGGCCGATGGCTACACCTTC. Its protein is CASSLWKGADGYTF.

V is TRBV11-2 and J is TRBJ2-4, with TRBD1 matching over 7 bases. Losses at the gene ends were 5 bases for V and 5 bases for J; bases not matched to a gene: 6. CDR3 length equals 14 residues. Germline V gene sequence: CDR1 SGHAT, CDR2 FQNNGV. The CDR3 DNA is TGTGCCAGCAGCCTACGGGACAGAGAAAACATTCAGTACTTC. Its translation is CASSLRDRENIQYF.

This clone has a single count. The CDR3 reads CASSPPSPGTSVKKRYNEQFF. CDR3 coding DNA: TGTGCCAGCTCACCACCCTCCCCCGGGACTAGCGTAAAGAAGAGGTACAATGAGCAGTTCTTC. V usage is TRBV18 and J usage is TRBJ2-1; 10 bases fit TRBD2. This CDR3 has 21 residues. The J segment lost 4 bases and the V segment lost 0 bases, leaving 18 bases of the junction unmatched. The germline CDR1 and CDR2 sequences are KGHSH and LQKENI.

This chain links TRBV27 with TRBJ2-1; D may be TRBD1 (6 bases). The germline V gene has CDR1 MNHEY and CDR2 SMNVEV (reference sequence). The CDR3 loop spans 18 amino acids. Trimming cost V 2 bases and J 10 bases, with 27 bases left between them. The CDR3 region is CASSLGGHFPKSTKEQFF. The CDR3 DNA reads TGTGCCAGCAGTTTAGGGGGACATTTCCCTAAATCTACTAAGGAGCAGTTCTTC.

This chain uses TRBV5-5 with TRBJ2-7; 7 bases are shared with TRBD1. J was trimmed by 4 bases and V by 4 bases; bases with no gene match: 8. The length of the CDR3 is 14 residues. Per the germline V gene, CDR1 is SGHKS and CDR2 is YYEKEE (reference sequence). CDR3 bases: TGTGCCAGCAGCATTACAGGGGACCAGTACGAGCAGTACTTC. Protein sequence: CASSITGDQYEQYF.

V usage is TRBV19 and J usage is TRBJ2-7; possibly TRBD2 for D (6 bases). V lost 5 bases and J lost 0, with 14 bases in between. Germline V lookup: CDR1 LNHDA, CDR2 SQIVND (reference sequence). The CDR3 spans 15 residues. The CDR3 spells CASSARLDSSYEQYF. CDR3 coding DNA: TGTGCCAGTAGTGCCCGACTAGATAGCTCCTACGAGCAGTACTTC.